A single sample gave rise to the 16 T cell receptor beta chains below, sequenced in a study of T cell clonality in common variable immunodeficiency. Study-wide points: Reportedly, TCR beta sequences from common variable immunodeficiency showed fewer deletions and N-nucleotide insertions.

Data came from immunoSEQ multiplex PCR; TCRdb stores just in-frame clones and leaves some out. The specimen has about 9,200 clones, none found just once. These receptors are not linked to any known antigen. Sequencing was done on a sample of peripheral blood mononuclear cells. The receptor source for this set is a human donor with common variable immunodeficiency.

This clone has a count of ten or more. Read coverage stops 3 residues before the CDR3 terminus; the germline J gene supplies the remainder. The V and J genes are TRBV18 and TRBJ2-7; tentatively, D is TRBD2 (6 bases). Germline-derived CDR1 and CDR2 are KGHSH and LQKENI. V shed 3 bases and J shed 6 bases, with 6 bases lying between them. The CDR3 runs 11 residues. The CDR3 bases that were read are TGTGCCAGCTCACCCGGGGGCGAG. This sequence encodes CASSPGGE. From start to end, the CDR3 is CASSPGGEQYF.

In this sample, this clone turned up many times. The read ends 3 residues early relative to the CDR3; the germline J gene fills the gap. The chain has TRBV2 and TRBJ2-5; D unclear. From germline, CDR1 is SNHLY and CDR2 FYNNEI. CDR3 size: 13 residues. Trimming removed 4 bases at V and 2 bases at J, with 8 bases between. CDR3 in amino acids: CASSVARQETQYF. The DNA read from the CDR3 is TGTGCCAGCAGTGTGGCACGTCAAGAGACC.

This clone was recorded many times. The CDR3 end is not reached by the read, which stops 3 residues before it; the germline J gene fills it in. The chain links TRBV6-1 to TRBJ1-5; D not resolved. The CDR3 runs 15 residues. V shed 4 bases and J shed 2 bases, with 12 bases lying between them. Germline CDR1 reads MNHNS; CDR2 reads SASEGT. The sequenced part of the CDR3 DNA is TGTGCCAGCAGTGTGTACGAAAAGGGCAATCAGCCC. Protein sequence: CASSVYEKGNQP. The entire CDR3 protein is CASSVYEKGNQPQHF.

This clone came up many times. The read ends 3 residues early relative to the CDR3; the germline J gene fills the gap. J is TRBJ1-1 and V is TRBV19, with unresolved D. The CDR3 length is 13 residues. Germline V gene sequence: CDR1 LNHDA, CDR2 SQIVND (reference sequence). The covered CDR3 bases are TGTGCCAGTAGTATAGGCGGTGGTCCGGAA. Encoded protein: CASSIGGGPE. The CDR3 in full is CASSIGGGPEAFF.

This clone was counted at least ten times. The DNA ends 3 residues before the CDR3 does, and the rest of the CDR3 is filled in from the germline J gene. V is TRBV2 and J is TRBJ2-1, with TRBD2 matching over 11 bases. V gave up 5 bases and J gave up 0 bases; unmatched junction bases: 3. CDR3 length equals 16 residues. Germline CDR1 is SNHLY and CDR2 is FYNNEI. The CDR3 protein is CASSPTSGNSYNEQFF. The sequenced part of the CDR3 DNA is TGTGCCAGCAGTCCGACTAGCGGGAACTCCTACAATGAG.

This clone was counted ten times or more. The CDR3 end is not reached by the read, which stops 3 residues before it; the germline J gene fills it in. This chain uses TRBV7-2 with TRBJ1-2; 7 nucleotides match TRBD1. CDR1 and CDR2 (germline): SGHTA, FQGNSA. The CDR3 loop spans 12 amino acids. CDR3 loop: CASSYRGGGYTF. The covered CDR3 bases are TGTGCCAGCAGCTACAGGGGTGGCGGC.

Ten or more counts support this clone. The sequenced fragment ends 3 residues before the CDR3 boundary, so the rest is inferred from the germline J gene. The chain is built from TRBV5-1 and TRBJ2-7; TRBD1 aligns across 7 bases. The CDR3 totals 15 residues. Germline-derived CDR1 and CDR2 are SGHRS and YFSETQ. Trimming removed 0 bases from V and 4 bases from J; junction bases left unmatched: 7. The CDR3 protein is CASSLVVGGAYEQYF. The sequenced CDR3 bases are TGCGCCAGCAGCTTGGTAGTAGGGGGCGCGTACGAG. The entire variable domain, with the rest obtained from reference TRBV5-1 and TRBJ2-7, is as follows: KAGVTQTPRYLIKTRGQQVTLSCSPISGHRSVSWYQQTPGQGLQFLFEYFSETQRNKGNFPGRFSGRQFSNSRSEMNVSTLELGDSALYLCASSLVVGGAYEQYFGPGTRLTVT.

In the case of this clone: The sequence runs out 3 residues before the end of the CDR3; the remainder is reconstructed from the germline J gene. This sequence joins TRBV6-1 and TRBJ1-6; no firm D call. CDR3 size: 14 residues. CDR1 is MNHNS, CDR2 SASEGT, per germline. The germline V and J ends were trimmed by 1 base and 5 bases, with 6 bases remaining between them. CDR3 DNA (partial): TGTGCCAGCAGTGAAGTAGCCGATAATTCACCC. Translated: CASSEVADNSP. In full, the CDR3 reads CASSEVADNSPLHF.

This clone is termed medium-sized. The CDR3 end falls 3 residues outside the read, so it is completed with the germline J gene. Other DNA variants within this sample encode the same CDR3. The chain has TRBV30 and TRBJ2-5; possible D gene TRBD2, 6 bases. Trimming stripped 2 bases from V and 5 bases from J, with 15 bases between. Germline CDR1 and CDR2: GTSNPN and SVGIG (reference sequence). CDR3 length: 14 residues. The CDR3 bases that were read are TGTGCCTGGAGTCCCGGGGGTCCTGGGGAGACC. Its translation: CAWSPGGPGET. The entire CDR3 is CAWSPGGPGETQYF.

This clone was observed many times. The read halts 3 residues ahead of the CDR3 end, with the missing end drawn from the germline J gene. The chain links TRBV20-1 to TRBJ2-2, with 9 bases aligning to TRBD2. Per the germline V gene, CDR1 is DFQATT and CDR2 is SNEGSKA (reference sequence). CDR3 length: 13 residues. Trimming at V came to 7 bases and at J to 4 bases, leaving 4 bases not matched to a gene. The CDR3 sequence is CSVLAGPTGELFF. CDR3 DNA, as far as it was read: TGCAGTGTGCTAGCGGGACCCACCGGGGAG.

This clone showed up many times. The CDR3 end lies 3 residues beyond the end of the read and is filled in from the germline J gene. V usage is TRBV28 and J usage is TRBJ2-7, with 9 bases lining up with TRBD1. The V segment lost 5 bases and the J segment 4 bases; nucleotides outside the gene matches: 12. CDR1 MDHEN and CDR2 SYDVKM come from the germline V gene. The length of the CDR3 is 16 residues. The covered CDR3 bases are TGTGCCAGCAGTGGGACAGGGCCACCCACCCCATACGAG. Protein product: CASSGTGPPTPYE. The complete CDR3 protein is CASSGTGPPTPYEQYF.

Many counts were recorded for this clone. The CDR3 goes on 3 residues after the read ends, and that part is filled in from the germline J gene. The chain couples TRBV2 to TRBJ2-7; weak D call: TRBD1 (6 bases). Trimming removed 7 bases from V and 3 bases from J, with 25 bases in between. CDR1 SNHLY and CDR2 FYNNEI come from the germline V gene. The CDR3 is made up of 17 amino acids. The part of the CDR3 DNA that was read is TGTGCCAGCAAACCGGCAGTGTTGACAGGCCTAATCTACGAG. It codes for CASKPAVLTGLIYE. The entire CDR3 is CASKPAVLTGLIYEQYF.

This clone was detected ten times or more. The sequenced fragment ends 3 residues before the CDR3 boundary, so the rest is inferred from the germline J gene. The chain links TRBV5-1 to TRBJ2-3; no firm D call. This CDR3 spans 14 amino acids. Trimming cost V 2 bases and J 0 bases, with 7 bases left between them. Germline CDR1 reads SGHRS; CDR2 reads YFSETQ. The CDR3 sequence is CASSFAGSTDTQYF. The part of the CDR3 DNA that was read is TGCGCCAGCAGCTTCGCAGGCAGCACAGATACG.

This clone was detected many times. The read is 3 residues too short to cover the CDR3 end, so that end is filled in from the germline J gene. The gene calls are TRBV28 and TRBJ1-2, with a weak D call TRBD1 (6 bases). The germline V gene encodes CDR1 MDHEN and CDR2 SYDVKM. The CDR3 covers 14 residues. V was cut by 6 bases and J by 2 bases, with 13 bases left in between. This CDR3 is CASSQPGANYGYTF. The part of the CDR3 DNA that was read is TGTGCCAGCAGCCAGCCAGGGGCCAACTATGGC.

The table lists this clone with many counts. CDR3 in amino acids: CASSKIGRTSGNQPQHF. The covered CDR3 bases are TGTGCCAGCAGTAAAATCGGACGGACTTCGGGGAATCAGCCC. The chain combines TRBV2 with TRBJ1-5; the D is unclear. The read finishes 3 residues shy of the CDR3 end, and the germline J gene is used to complete it. This CDR3 comprises 17 residues. Germline assignment: CDR1 SNHLY and CDR2 FYNNEI. V was shortened by 5 bases and J by 4 bases, with 21 bases between the two germline ends.

This clone was detected ten times or more. The read gets to within 3 residues of the CDR3 end, and the germline J gene fills in the rest. This chain links TRBV5-1 with TRBJ1-1; D call uncertain. The CDR3 is 12 residues long. CDR1 is SGHRS, CDR2 YFSETQ, per germline. This CDR3 is CASSLALGEAFF. The sequenced part of the CDR3 DNA is TGCGCCAGCAGCTTGGCCTTAGGGGAA.